These 27 T cell receptor beta chains share one sample of origin, sequenced in a study of T cell responses to AZD1222 COVID-19 vaccine (dated by TCRdb to the early 2020s). Libraries were made using the immunoSEQ multiplex PCR assay. Here the immuneACCESS table is served through TCRdb, limited to in-frame sequences with V and J called. Missing clones are a known gap in these copies; in checked studies unresolved V genes cover under half, and the rest lacks a known reason. The sample data list some 150,000 clones, and over 90% of these were observed just once. 1.5% to 2% of the sample comes from the top ten. The time point label of this sample denotes: baseline before first vaccination. The specimen was peripheral blood, collected on day 0 of AZD1222 vaccination. The receptors shown here come from an adult in good health.

The chain carries TRBV5-4 and TRBJ2-5, with a possible D match to TRBD1 (5 bases). This CDR3 has 14 amino acids. Germline CDR1 SGHNT, CDR2 YYREEE (reference sequence). V was trimmed by 4 bases and J by 0 bases, leaving 10 bases between them. CDR3 region: CASSPGSYQETQYF. In DNA, the CDR3 is TGTGCCAGCAGCCCAGGGTCCTACCAAGAGACCCAGTACTTC.

The J gene is TRBJ1-5, the V gene TRBV12-5; perhaps TRBD1 as D (6 bases). Trimming left V 4 bases short and J 0 bases short, with 19 bases between. CDR1 is LGHNT and CDR2 is FRNRAP in the germline V gene. This CDR3 has 18 amino acids. This CDR3 reads CASGSSQGLLNSNQPQHF. The CDR3 DNA reads as TGTGCTAGTGGTTCATCACAGGGATTGCTAAATAGCAATCAGCCCCAGCATTTT. Combining the CDR3 with reference TRBV12-5 and TRBJ1-5 gives the whole variable domain DARVTQTPRHKVTEMGQEVTMRCQPILGHNTVFWYRQTMMQGLELLAYFRNRAPLDDSGMPKDRFSAEMPDATLATLKIQPSEPRDSAVYFCASGSSQGLLNSNQPQHFGDGTRLSIL.

The chain couples TRBV4-3 to TRBJ1-6; 9 bases line up with TRBD1. Germline values: CDR1 LGHNA, CDR2 YSLEER. V shed 3 bases, J shed 7 bases, and the junction held 7 bases outside the gene matches. The CDR3 extends over 16 amino acids. CDR3 in DNA: TGCGCCAGCAGCCATGTAACAGGGGGCAGGAATTCACCCCTCCACTTT. The encoded protein is CASSHVTGGRNSPLHF.

The rearrangement uses TRBV3-1 (or the pseudogene TRBV3-2) and TRBJ1-5; D unclear. V lost 4 bases to trimming and J lost 0 bases, with 10 bases between them. There are 15 residues in the CDR3. The germline V gene encodes CDR1 LGHDT and CDR2 YNNKEL (reference sequence). CDR3 sequence: CASSPTRNSNQPQHF. In DNA, the CDR3 is TGTGCCAGCAGCCCTACAAGGAATAGCAATCAGCCCCAGCATTTT.

The J gene is TRBJ2-5, the V gene TRBV3-1 (or the pseudogene TRBV3-2); 10 positions match TRBD1. Germline assignment: CDR1 LGHDT and CDR2 YNNKEL (reference sequence). The trim removed 0 bases at V and 2 bases at J, leaving 0 bases unmatched. The CDR3 runs to 15 residues. CDR3 nucleotide sequence: TGTGCCAGCAGCCAAGAGGACAGGGGGCAAGAGACCCAGTACTTC. Its protein product is CASSQEDRGQETQYF.

The chain combines TRBV2 with TRBJ2-1, with 7 positions matching TRBD2. Germline V gene data show CDR1 as SNHLY and CDR2 as FYNNEI. V shed 8 bases, J shed 16 bases, and the junction held 11 bases outside the gene matches. There are 11 residues in the CDR3. CDR3 in DNA: TGTGCCAGCTACACGTTACTAGCGTTATTCTTC. Protein product: CASYTLLALFF.

This clone was seen a few times. The V and J genes are TRBV6-5 and TRBJ1-4; 7 bases fit TRBD1. V shed 1 base, J shed 3 bases, and the junction held 2 bases outside the gene matches. The germline CDR1 and CDR2 sequences are MNHEY and SVGAGI. The CDR3 runs to 15 residues. The CDR3 spells CASSYYRGSNEKLFF. The CDR3 nucleotides are TGTGCCAGCAGTTACTACAGGGGATCTAATGAAAAACTGTTTTTT.

The gene calls are TRBV30 and TRBJ1-6; TRBD1 matches at 7 bases. CDR1 and CDR2 from the germline V gene are GTSNPN and SVGIG (reference sequence). The CDR3 runs to 15 residues. With V trimmed by 8 bases and J by 4 bases, 11 bases remained unmatched. This chain's CDR3 is CAGHRGPTYNSPLHF. In DNA form, the CDR3 reads TGTGCCGGACACAGGGGCCCGACTTATAATTCACCCCTCCACTTT.

The genes are TRBV6-4 and TRBJ2-3; D is perhaps TRBD1 or TRBD2 (5 bases each). CDR1 MRHNA and CDR2 SNTAGT come from the germline V gene. V lost 2 bases and J 1 base, leaving 10 bases between the germline ends. This CDR3 has 15 residues. CDR3 amino acids: CASSDIEGRTDTQYF. CDR3 coding DNA: TGTGCCAGCAGTGACATTGAGGGACGCACAGATACGCAGTATTTT.

V usage is TRBV27 and J usage is TRBJ1-1; perhaps TRBD1 as D (6 bases). The germline V gene encodes CDR1 MNHEY and CDR2 SMNVEV (reference sequence). Trimming stripped 3 bases from V and 4 bases from J, with 9 bases between. The CDR3 sequence is 13 residues long. CDR3 nucleotide sequence: TGTGCCAGCAGTTTTACAGGGACCACTGAAGCTTTCTTT. Its translation is CASSFTGTTEAFF.

The chain recombines TRBV14 with TRBJ1-1, with a possible D match to TRBD1 (5 bases). The V end lost 2 bases, the J end lost 0 bases, and 25 bases lay between the germline ends. The V gene's germline CDR1 is SGHDN and CDR2 FVKESK. The CDR3 contains 20 residues. CDR3 amino acids: CASSQLLGRDLNPMNTEAFF. DNA of the CDR3: TGTGCCAGCAGCCAACTCCTAGGCCGGGACCTCAACCCCATGAACACTGAAGCTTTCTTT. Based on the CDR3 plus reference TRBV14 and TRBJ1-1, the full variable domain is EAGVTQFPSHSVIEKGQTVTLRCDPISGHDNLYWYRRVMGKEIKFLLHFVKESKQDESGMPNNRFLAERTGGTYSTLKVQPAELEDSGVYFCASSQLLGRDLNPMNTEAFFGQGTRLTVV.

The rearrangement uses TRBV15 and TRBJ1-2; D call uncertain. The germline V and J ends were trimmed by 1 base and 4 bases, with 10 bases remaining between them. This CDR3 has 14 residues. Germline loops: CDR1 LNHNV, CDR2 YYDKDF (reference sequence). CDR3 bases: TGTGCCACCAGCAGAGTGGGCACGTTCTATGGCTACACCTTC. It yields the protein CATSRVGTFYGYTF.

The chain links TRBV7-9 to TRBJ2-3, with D tentatively TRBD2 (7 bases). Germline CDR1 reads SEHNR; CDR2 reads FQNEAQ (reference sequence). Trimming removed 4 bases from V and 6 bases from J, with 20 bases in between. There are 16 residues in the CDR3. The CDR3 protein is CASSSWGGRAQDTQYF. Written as DNA, the CDR3 is TGTGCCAGCAGCTCCTGGGGGGGCAGGGCACAGGATACGCAGTATTTT.

J is TRBJ1-4 and V is TRBV3-1 (or the pseudogene TRBV3-2), with 9 bases aligning to TRBD1. The CDR3 runs to 16 residues. Germline V lookup: CDR1 LGHDT, CDR2 YNNKEL (reference sequence). The J segment lost 8 bases and the V segment lost 4 bases, leaving 11 bases of the junction unmatched. The CDR3 sequence: CASSPNHGTGTEKLFF. DNA for the CDR3: TGTGCCAGCAGCCCCAACCACGGGACAGGGACGGAAAAACTGTTTTTT.

This clone appeared a few times. The chain joins TRBV11-1 to TRBJ1-5; D gene ambiguous. Germline V gene lookup returns CDR1 SGHAT and CDR2 FQDESV (reference sequence). The CDR3 is 13 residues long. V was shortened by 5 bases and J by 0 bases, with 5 bases between the two germline ends. The CDR3 nucleotides read TGTGCCAGCAGCCCTAATAGCAATCAGCCCCAGCATTTT. Translation gives CASSPNSNQPQHF.

This chain links TRBV10-3 with TRBJ2-5; tentatively, D is TRBD2 (6 bases). The germline V gene encodes CDR1 ENHRY and CDR2 SYGVKD. Deletions cut 3 bases from V and 4 bases from J, with 9 bases between. The CDR3 sequence is 13 residues long. The CDR3 region has the DNA TGTGCCATCAGTGATAAGGGAGGAGAGACCCAGTACTTC. As protein: CAISDKGGETQYF.

The rearrangement joins TRBV5-1 to TRBJ1-2; D is perhaps TRBD1 (6 bases). Per germline, CDR1 SGHRS and CDR2 YFSETQ. The CDR3 extends over 14 amino acids. Trimming pared 6 bases from V and 3 bases from J, leaving 15 bases between. Here the CDR3 reads CASKEPGGHYGYTF. CDR3 DNA: TGCGCCAGCAAGGAGCCCGGGGGGCACTATGGCTACACCTTC.

This chain links TRBV9 with TRBJ2-7, with a tentative D call TRBD2 (6 bases). The CDR3 loop spans 16 amino acids. CDR1 is SGDLS and CDR2 is YYNGEE in the germline V gene. With 5 bases removed from V and 4 bases from J, the gap between germline ends came to 22 bases. The CDR3 bases are TGTGCCAGCAGTCGTAGTCTGGAGGGAGAAGGGTACGAGCAGTACTTC. This gives the protein CASSRSLEGEGYEQYF.

The V call is TRBV7-9, the J call TRBJ1-5; D call uncertain. V was clipped by 1 base and J by 1 base, with 11 bases between them. The CDR3 is 16 residues long. Per the germline V gene, CDR1 is SEHNR and CDR2 is FQNEAQ (reference sequence). The CDR3 nucleotides read TGTGCCAGCAGCTTAGGGGGAGGATCAAGCAATCAGCCCCAGCATTTT. Translation gives CASSLGGGSSNQPQHF.

This CDR3 reads CASSQAGQPQHF. The CDR3 coding sequence is TGTGCCAGCAGCCAAGCAGGTCAGCCCCAGCATTTT. The chain is built from TRBV3-1 (or the pseudogene TRBV3-2) and TRBJ1-5; D not certain. The germline V gene encodes CDR1 LGHDT and CDR2 YNNKEL (reference sequence). This CDR3 has 12 amino acids. Trimming stripped 1 base from V and 6 bases from J, with 4 bases between.

The chain carries TRBV7-9 and TRBJ1-1, with D possibly TRBD1 on 5 matching bases. The V end was cut by 1 base, the J end by 1 base, with 13 bases between. This CDR3 spans 16 amino acids. Germline CDR1 SEHNR, CDR2 FQNEAQ (reference sequence). Here the CDR3 DNA reads TGTGCCAGCAGCTTAGGTGGGGGAAGGGGGAACACTGAAGCTTTCTTT. Its protein is CASSLGGGRGNTEAFF.

The rearrangement links TRBV28 to TRBJ1-2, with 8 bases matching TRBD1. Trimming at V came to 7 bases and at J to 8 bases, leaving 9 bases not matched to a gene. There are 13 residues in the CDR3. Germline V gene data show CDR1 as MDHEN and CDR2 as SYDVKM. The CDR3 sequence is CASTLTGGWGYTF. CDR3 nucleotide sequence: TGTGCCAGCACACTTACAGGGGGTTGGGGCTACACCTTC.

V and J are TRBV7-9 and TRBJ1-1; D not certain. Germline V gene data show CDR1 as SEHNR and CDR2 as FQNEAQ (reference sequence). Trimming took off 5 bases at V and 1 base at J, with 11 bases between the two ends. This CDR3 has 14 residues. The CDR3 reads CASSPTTGNTEAFF. As DNA, the CDR3 is TGTGCCAGCAGCCCCACCACGGGGAACACTGAAGCTTTCTTT.

The chain recombines TRBV19 with TRBJ2-3; TRBD1 aligns across 7 bases. Germline CDR1 reads LNHDA; CDR2 reads SQIVND (reference sequence). This CDR3 has 14 amino acids. V trimming: 4 bases; J trimming: 2 bases; junction bases outside the gene matches: 3. The CDR3 region has the DNA TGTGCCAGTAGTAAGGGGGCCCTCACAGATACGCAGTATTTT. Encoded protein: CASSKGALTDTQYF.

V gene TRBV6-5 combines with J gene TRBJ1-6, with no clear D. The V gene lost 0 bases and the J gene lost 5 bases, with 11 bases spanning the gap. Per germline, CDR1 MNHEY and CDR2 SVGAGI. The CDR3 has 16 amino acids. The CDR3 spells CASSYSWQAHNSPLHF. The CDR3 DNA reads as TGTGCCAGCAGTTACTCGTGGCAGGCCCATAATTCACCCCTCCACTTT.

The V gene is TRBV5-1, the J gene TRBJ1-6; D is undetermined. Per germline, CDR1 SGHRS and CDR2 YFSETQ. V was pared by 0 bases and J by 0 bases, with 10 bases between. The CDR3 length is 17 residues. This CDR3 is CASSLEAGGSYNSPLHF. DNA for the CDR3: TGCGCCAGCAGCTTGGAGGCCGGAGGCTCCTATAATTCACCCCTCCACTTT.

The gene calls are TRBV27 and TRBJ2-1; perhaps D is TRBD1 or TRBD2 (5 bases each). The CDR3 covers 13 residues. Per germline, CDR1 MNHEY and CDR2 SMNVEV (reference sequence). V lost 2 bases, J lost 4 bases, and 6 bases lay in between. The CDR3 here is CASSLGGYNEQFF. CDR3 nucleotides: TGTGCCAGCAGTTTAGGGGGATACAATGAGCAGTTCTTC.